These 13 T cell receptor beta chains were all obtained from the same sample, sequenced in a study of blood T cell repertoires in COVID-19. Here immunoSEQ multiplex PCR was the method, and the copy in TCRdb shows in-frame clones only, minus some. The sample carries a few hundred thousand clones, about nine tenths recorded once. Sequenced input: peripheral blood. The receptors shown here come from a woman younger than 45 with COVID-19, enrolled during active disease.

This CDR3 reads CASSFSRYTDTQYF. The CDR3 bases are TGTGCCAGCAGCTTCTCCAGATACACAGATACGCAGTATTTT. This chain joins TRBV6-2 or TRBV6-3 and TRBJ2-3; D is undetermined. Trimming left V 6 bases short and J 2 bases short, with 12 bases between. This CDR3 is built from 14 residues. Germline loops: CDR1 MNHEY, CDR2 SVGEGT.

V gene TRBV19 combines with J gene TRBJ1-2; 9 nucleotides agree with TRBD1. Germline CDR1 and CDR2: LNHDA and SQIVND (reference sequence). The ends lost 1 base at V and 4 bases at J; junction bases unmatched: 7. CDR3 length: 16 amino acids. CDR3: CASSIVGTGKFYGYTF. In DNA, the CDR3 is TGTGCCAGTAGTATAGTTGGGACAGGGAAGTTCTATGGCTACACCTTC.

This chain connects TRBV2 to TRBJ2-3; D is perhaps TRBD2 (5 bases). V shed 0 bases and J shed 4 bases, with 11 bases lying between them. The CDR3 covers 15 residues. Germline CDR1 is SNHLY and CDR2 is FYNNEI. The CDR3 spells CASSEALAMADTQYF. The CDR3 region has the DNA TGTGCCAGCAGTGAAGCGCTAGCTATGGCAGATACGCAGTATTTT.

The chain combines TRBV6-2 or TRBV6-3 with TRBJ2-1; D might be TRBD2 (5 bases). This CDR3 is 14 amino acids long. Trimming took 2 bases from V and 9 from J, leaving 14 bases between them. Germline-derived CDR1 and CDR2 are MNHEY and SVGEGT. CDR3 region: CASSYDEGETEQFF. In DNA form, the CDR3 reads TGTGCCAGCAGTTACGACGAGGGCGAGACTGAGCAGTTCTTC.

The chain couples TRBV6-5 to TRBJ1-2; 10 nucleotides agree with TRBD1. There are 13 residues in the CDR3. The ends lost 6 bases at V and 8 bases at J; junction bases unmatched: 6. Germline lookup yields CDR1 MNHEY and CDR2 SVGAGI. The CDR3 region has the DNA TGTGCCAGCAGCCAAGGGACAGGGGTGGGCTACACCTTC. Amino acids: CASSQGTGVGYTF.

This clone was detected only a few times. V is TRBV7-6 and J is TRBJ1-1; 7 nucleotides align to TRBD1. The germline gives CDR1 SGHVS, CDR2 FNYEAQ. The CDR3 extends over 15 amino acids. J lost 1 base, V lost 5 bases, and 7 bases had no gene match. The CDR3 protein is CASSRTDRRNTEAFF. The CDR3 region has the DNA TGTGCCAGCAGCAGAACGGACAGGAGGAACACTGAAGCTTTCTTT.

This sequence joins TRBV6-5 and TRBJ2-1; D possibly corresponds to TRBD2 (5 bases). The V end was cut by 6 bases, the J end by 4 bases, with 10 bases between. The CDR3 runs to 13 residues. Germline lookup yields CDR1 MNHEY and CDR2 SVGAGI. The DNA of the CDR3 is TGTGCCAGCAGAGTACTAGGATACAATGAGCAGTTCTTC. Translation gives CASRVLGYNEQFF.

This clone was seen just once. This chain uses TRBV5-1 with TRBJ1-2; D not certain. In germline, CDR1 is SGHRS, CDR2 YFSETQ. The CDR3 has 13 residues. With 5 bases removed from V and 8 bases from J, the gap between germline ends came to 16 bases. In DNA form, the CDR3 reads TGCGCCAGCAGTCGGGAGGGCTTGAGCGGCTACACCTTC. Translating it yields CASSREGLSGYTF.

V usage is TRBV5-5 and J usage is TRBJ1-1, with D tentatively TRBD1 (6 bases). V was trimmed by 3 bases and J by 9 bases, leaving 12 bases between them. Germline V lookup: CDR1 SGHKS, CDR2 YYEKEE (reference sequence). The CDR3 loop spans 12 amino acids. Here the CDR3 DNA reads TGTGCCAGCAGCTCCGACAGGTCAAAAGCTTTCTTT. This translates into CASSSDRSKAFF.

The chain recombines TRBV27 with TRBJ1-6; D is perhaps TRBD1 (6 bases). Germline CDR1 MNHEY, CDR2 SMNVEV (reference sequence). Trimming cost V 4 bases and J 8 bases, with 15 bases left between them. The CDR3 contains 15 residues. This CDR3 is CASSSYRALDSPLHF. In nucleotides, the CDR3 is TGTGCCAGCAGTTCCTACAGGGCCTTGGATTCACCCCTCCACTTT.

This clone was found a few times. The chain is built from TRBV12-3 or TRBV12-4 and TRBJ2-5; 7 nucleotides align to TRBD2. CDR3 length: 13 residues. V lost 8 bases, J lost 5 bases, and 8 bases stayed unmatched. The CDR3 bases are TGTGCCAGCGGATTTGGACTAGGCGAGACCCAGTACTTC. Protein: CASGFGLGETQYF.

This chain joins TRBV5-5 and TRBJ1-1; D call uncertain. Trimming removed 0 bases at V and 1 base at J, with 7 bases between. The CDR3 runs to 14 residues. Looked up from germline, CDR1 is SGHKS and CDR2 is YYEKEE (reference sequence). The CDR3 DNA sequence: TGTGCCAGCAGCTTGGGTTGGAGGAACACTGAAGCTTTCTTT. This sequence encodes CASSLGWRNTEAFF.

The chain carries TRBV4-1 and TRBJ1-1; D is undetermined. Germline V lookup: CDR1 MGHRA, CDR2 YSYEKL. V lost 2 bases and J 2 bases, leaving 12 bases between the germline ends. The CDR3 has 15 amino acids. The CDR3 loop reads CASSQRGTANTEAFF. CDR3 DNA sequence: TGCGCCAGCAGCCAACGGGGAACAGCAAACACTGAAGCTTTCTTT.